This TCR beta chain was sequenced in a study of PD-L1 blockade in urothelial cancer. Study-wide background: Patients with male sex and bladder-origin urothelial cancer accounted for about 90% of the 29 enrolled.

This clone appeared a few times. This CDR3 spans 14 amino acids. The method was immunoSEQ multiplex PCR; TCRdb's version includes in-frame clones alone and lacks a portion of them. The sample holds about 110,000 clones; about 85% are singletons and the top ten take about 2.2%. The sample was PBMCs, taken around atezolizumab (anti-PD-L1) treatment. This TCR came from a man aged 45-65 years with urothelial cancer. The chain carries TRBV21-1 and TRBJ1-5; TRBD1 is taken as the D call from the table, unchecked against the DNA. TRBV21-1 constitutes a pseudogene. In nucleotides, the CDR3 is TGTGCCAGCAGCAATACAGGGATGGGACAGCCCCAGCATTTT. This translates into CASSNTGMGQPQHF.